These 9 T cell receptor beta chains originate from one sample sequenced in a study of blood T cell repertoires in COVID-19. The assay was immunoSEQ multiplex PCR, and TCRdb's table has in-frame clones only and misses some. Of fewer than 250,000 clones in the sample, around 83% were seen once. Specimen: peripheral blood. Every receptor here comes from a woman between 50 and 59 years old with acute or convalescent COVID-19.

The chain couples TRBV6-1 to TRBJ2-1; no clear D gene. V lost 1 base and J lost 10, with 8 bases in between. The CDR3 has 12 residues. The germline V gene encodes CDR1 MNHNS and CDR2 SASEGT. The CDR3 region has the DNA TGTGCCAGCAGTGAAGTGAGAAGCGAGCAGTTCTTC. Its translation is CASSEVRSEQFF.

V is TRBV28 and J is TRBJ1-4; D is unresolved. The CDR3 length is 13 residues. In germline, CDR1 is MDHEN, CDR2 SYDVKM. V lost 6 bases, J lost 7 bases, and 12 bases lay in between. The CDR3 loop is CASRDPGSEKLFF. The CDR3 nucleotides read TGTGCCAGCAGGGACCCGGGGAGTGAAAAACTGTTTTTT.

This chain links TRBV19 with TRBJ2-2; 7 bases are a match to TRBD1. The length of the CDR3 is 17 residues. The germline gives CDR1 LNHDA, CDR2 SQIVND (reference sequence). With V trimmed by 0 bases and J by 7 bases, 11 bases remained unmatched. The CDR3 DNA sequence: TGTGCCAGTAGTATAGATCTAAGAGGGACAGACAACGGGGAGCTGTTTTTT. Protein sequence: CASSIDLRGTDNGELFF.

The V and J genes are TRBV5-1 and TRBJ1-2; 7 bases agree with TRBD1. The CDR3 covers 13 residues. The germline V gene has CDR1 SGHRS and CDR2 YFSETQ. With 4 bases clipped from V and 6 bases from J, the junction kept 6 bases outside the gene matches. CDR3 loop: CASSLTGSDGYTF. DNA of the CDR3: TGCGCCAGCAGCCTGACAGGGTCGGATGGCTACACCTTC.

This chain connects TRBV11-3 to TRBJ2-2, with TRBD2 identical over 12 bases. CDR3 size: 16 residues. V was pared by 3 bases and J by 7 bases, with 6 bases of the junction left unmatched. Germline V gene data show CDR1 as SGHNT and CDR2 as YENEEA. DNA of the CDR3: TGTGCCAGCAGCTTCGGGGGACTAGCGGGTGACGGGGAGCTGTTTTTT. Amino acid sequence: CASSFGGLAGDGELFF.

This clone occurred once. CDR3 in amino acids: CASRHTTGGYERYEQYF. For the CDR3, the DNA is TGTGCCAGTAGGCACACGACGGGGGGGTACGAACGCTACGAGCAGTACTTC. This chain uses TRBV19 with TRBJ2-7; 8 nucleotides align to TRBD2. CDR1 and CDR2 (germline): LNHDA, SQIVND (reference sequence). V lost 6 bases and J lost 3; bases outside the gene matches: 16. The CDR3 is 17 amino acids. The full variable domain, completed using reference TRBV19 and TRBJ2-7, is DGGITQSPKYLFRKEGQNVTLSCEQNLNHDAMYWYRQDPGQGLRLIYYSQIVNDFQKGDIAEGYSVSREKKESFPLTVTSAQKNPTAFYLCASRHTTGGYERYEQYFGPGTRLTVT.

The chain has TRBV28 and TRBJ1-2; D perhaps matches TRBD1 (6 bases). In germline, CDR1 is MDHEN, CDR2 SYDVKM. The V end lost 6 bases, the J end lost 4 bases, and 15 bases lay between the germline ends. The CDR3 contains 14 residues. In nucleotides, the CDR3 is TGTGCCAGCAGGGACAGCTCACAGATCTATGGCTACACCTTC. Translating gives CASRDSSQIYGYTF.

The V gene is TRBV6-5, the J gene TRBJ2-7, with D possibly matching TRBD2 (6 bases). Trimming left V 2 bases short and J 5 bases short, with 13 bases between. The CDR3 loop spans 14 amino acids. Germline CDR1 MNHEY, CDR2 SVGAGI. The CDR3 nucleotides read TGTGCCAGCAGTTACCAAACGGGAGCTAACGAGCAGTACTTC. This codes for CASSYQTGANEQYF.

CDR3 DNA: TGTGCCAGCAGCACCGGTGGGAGGGGTCGTGACACCGGGGAGCTGTTTTTT. Translated, it gives CASSTGGRGRDTGELFF. The genes are TRBV9 and TRBJ2-2, with 7 nucleotides matching TRBD2. V lost 4 bases to trimming and J lost 3 bases; unmatched junction nucleotides: 12. Per the germline V gene, CDR1 is SGDLS and CDR2 is YYNGEE. The CDR3 runs 17 residues. Combining the CDR3 with reference TRBV9 and TRBJ2-2 gives the whole variable domain DSGVTQTPKHLITATGQRVTLRCSPRSGDLSVYWYQQSLDQGLQFLIQYYNGEERAKGNILERFSAQQFPDLHSELNLSSLELGDSALYFCASSTGGRGRDTGELFFGEGSRLTVL.